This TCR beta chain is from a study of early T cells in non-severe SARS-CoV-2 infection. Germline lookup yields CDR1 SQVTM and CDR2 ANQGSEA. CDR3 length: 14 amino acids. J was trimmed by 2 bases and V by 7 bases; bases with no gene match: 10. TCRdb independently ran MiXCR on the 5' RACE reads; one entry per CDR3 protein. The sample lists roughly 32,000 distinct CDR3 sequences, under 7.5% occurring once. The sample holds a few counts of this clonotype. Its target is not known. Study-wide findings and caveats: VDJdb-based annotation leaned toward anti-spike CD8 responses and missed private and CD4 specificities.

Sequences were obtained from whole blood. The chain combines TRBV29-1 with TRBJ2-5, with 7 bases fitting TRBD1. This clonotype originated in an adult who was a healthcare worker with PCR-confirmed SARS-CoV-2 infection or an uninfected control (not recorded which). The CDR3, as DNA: TGCAGCGCCCCGTCGACAGGGTCACAAGAGACCCAGTACTTC. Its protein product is CSAPSTGSQETQYF.